The TCR beta chain under discussion was sequenced for a study of CD8 T cells in ankylosing spondylitis. Making the TCR beta libraries involved quantitative 5'-RACE with molecular barcodes. Using its own MiXCR run on the 5' RACE reads, TCRdb lists one record per CDR3 protein. The table has 350,000 to 450,000 distinct CDR3 sequences, about 20% seen once; the top ten hold around 13%. This clonotype came up a few times. CDR1 and CDR2 from the germline V gene are MNHEY and SMNVEV (reference sequence). The CDR3 length is 13 residues. Trimming shortened V by 5 bases and J by 5 bases, and 13 bases separated the two germline ends.

The receptor was isolated from a male donor with ankylosing spondylitis or in good health (not recorded which). Specimen: blood, either unsorted or a sorted T cell fraction (not recorded which). The chain recombines TRBV27 with TRBJ2-7; D is perhaps TRBD1 (6 bases). As DNA, the CDR3 is TGTGCCAGCAGTCAAAACAGGGTACACGAGCAGTACTTC. This sequence encodes CASSQNRVHEQYF.